The 21 T cell receptor beta chains below all came from one sample that was sequenced in a study of blood T cell repertoires in COVID-19. Clones were read by immunoSEQ multiplex PCR, and TCRdb kept only the in-frame ones, dropping some. The sample shows over 150,000 clones, approximately 83% of them seen only once. Sample: peripheral blood. Every receptor here comes from a woman aged 60-75 years with acute or convalescent COVID-19.

The chain links TRBV28 to TRBJ2-7; 11 nucleotides align to TRBD2. The V gene's germline CDR1 is MDHEN and CDR2 SYDVKM. J gave up 0 bases and V 8 bases, and 6 bases lay outside the gene matches. The CDR3 length is 15 residues. In DNA form, the CDR3 reads TGTGCCAGCGTGCCTAGCGGGGGGCCCTCCTACGAGCAGTACGTC. Amino acid sequence: CASVPSGGPSYEQYV.

The V and J genes are TRBV7-2 and TRBJ2-7; 7 bases line up with TRBD2. Germline trimming cut 5 bases from V and 0 bases from J; bases unmatched to any gene: 7. Germline CDR1 and CDR2: SGHTA and FQGNSA. The CDR3 is 15 amino acids. The CDR3 is CASSLWTSGSYEQYF. The CDR3 DNA is TGTGCCAGCAGCCTATGGACTAGTGGCTCCTACGAGCAGTACTTC.

This clone has only one observation. The genes are TRBV2 and TRBJ2-3; D is perhaps TRBD2 (6 bases). The length of the CDR3 is 15 residues. Trimming took 6 bases from V and 3 from J, leaving 16 bases between them. CDR1 and CDR2 from the germline V gene are SNHLY and FYNNEI. CDR3 sequence: CASRPPGLQTDTQYF. CDR3 bases: TGTGCCAGCAGACCCCCGGGACTTCAAACAGATACGCAGTATTTT.

The rearrangement uses TRBV3-1 (or the pseudogene TRBV3-2) and TRBJ2-3; D gene ambiguous. This CDR3 is 15 amino acids long. Germline CDR1 LGHDT, CDR2 YNNKEL (reference sequence). V was clipped by 0 bases and J by 4 bases, with 11 bases between them. CDR3 DNA sequence: TGTGCCAGCAGCCAAGACTCCCAACGGGCAGATACGCAGTATTTT. Amino acid sequence: CASSQDSQRADTQYF.

Here the CDR3 DNA reads TGTGCCAGCAGTTTACAGGGAAACACCATATATTTT. It is translated as CASSLQGNTIYF. The J gene is TRBJ1-3, the V gene TRBV6-4; D is uncertain. The germline V gene has CDR1 MRHNA and CDR2 SNTAGT. V was pared by 5 bases and J by 4 bases, with 6 bases between. CDR3 size: 12 residues.

This rearrangement joins TRBV5-1 to TRBJ2-7; 9 nucleotides line up with TRBD1. Germline V CDR1 and CDR2: SGHRS, YFSETQ. CDR3 length: 16 amino acids. The J segment lost 4 bases and the V segment lost 4 bases, leaving 12 bases of the junction unmatched. The CDR3: CASSASQGAYPYEQYF. The CDR3 DNA is TGCGCCAGCAGCGCCTCACAGGGGGCGTACCCATACGAGCAGTACTTC.

V and J are TRBV14 and TRBJ1-5; D gene ambiguous. Germline CDR1 and CDR2: SGHDN and FVKESK. V was trimmed by 1 base and J by 4 bases, leaving 2 bases between them. This CDR3 is 12 amino acids long. This CDR3 is CASSQANQPQHF. In DNA form, the CDR3 reads TGTGCCAGCAGCCAAGCAAATCAGCCCCAGCATTTT.

The gene calls are TRBV30 and TRBJ1-6; D not resolved. Trimming took 5 bases from V and 6 from J, leaving 17 bases between them. The CDR3 covers 15 residues. The germline V gene encodes CDR1 GTSNPN and CDR2 SVGIG (reference sequence). As DNA, the CDR3 is TGTGCCTGGCGACACCAACGGGGTCTTAATTCACCCCTCCACTTT. The encoded protein is CAWRHQRGLNSPLHF. The variable domain in full, with the rest retrieved from reference TRBV30 and TRBJ1-6, is SQTIHQWPATLVQPVGSPLSLECTVEGTSNPNLYWYRQAAGRGLQLLFYSVGIGQISSEVPQNLSASRPQDRQFILSSKKLLLSDSGFYLCAWRHQRGLNSPLHFGNGTRLTVT.

The genes are TRBV6-5 and TRBJ1-2; 12 bases agree with TRBD1. Germline values: CDR1 MNHEY, CDR2 SVGAGI. The ends lost 4 bases at V and 7 bases at J; junction bases unmatched: 7. This CDR3 is built from 15 residues. Written as DNA, the CDR3 is TGTGCCAGCAGTTTTTCCGGGACAGGGGGCTCTGGCTACACCTTC. Protein sequence: CASSFSGTGGSGYTF.

This clone was seen only a few times. The V gene is TRBV27, the J gene TRBJ1-2, with 8 nucleotides matching TRBD1. Germline CDR1 MNHEY, CDR2 SMNVEV (reference sequence). This CDR3 region has 14 residues. Trimming took 5 bases from V and 7 from J; bases not matched to a gene: 9. This CDR3 is CASSQNGQGGGYTF. The CDR3 DNA reads TGTGCCAGCAGTCAGAACGGACAGGGCGGTGGCTACACCTTC.

The J gene is TRBJ1-6, the V gene TRBV2, with D maybe TRBD1 (6 bases). Germline assignment: CDR1 SNHLY and CDR2 FYNNEI. This CDR3 is built from 15 residues. V shed 4 bases and J shed 7 bases, with 14 bases lying between them. The CDR3 DNA follows: TGTGCCAGCAGTGGTCCTATGGGGGCGAATTCACCCCTCCACTTT. This codes for CASSGPMGANSPLHF.

This chain joins TRBV7-9 and TRBJ1-1; 8 nucleotides agree with TRBD1. The V and J ends lost 6 bases and 8 bases, in that order; junction bases with no gene match: 5. Per the germline V gene, CDR1 is SEHNR and CDR2 is FQNEAQ (reference sequence). The length of the CDR3 is 12 residues. CDR3 region: CASSRGTGEAFF. The CDR3 DNA reads TGTGCCAGCAGTAGGGGGACAGGAGAAGCTTTCTTT.

The gene calls are TRBV2 and TRBJ1-6; D is unclear. The germline V and J ends were trimmed by 3 bases and 4 bases, with 13 bases remaining between them. The length of the CDR3 is 16 residues. Germline CDR1 reads SNHLY; CDR2 reads FYNNEI. CDR3 DNA: TGTGCCAGCAGTGACTACCGGGGTCCGTATAATTCACCCCTCCACTTT. Translation: CASSDYRGPYNSPLHF.

V gene TRBV3-1 (or the pseudogene TRBV3-2) combines with J gene TRBJ1-5; D gene unclear. Germline V gene data show CDR1 as LGHDT and CDR2 as YNNKEL (reference sequence). This CDR3 spans 14 amino acids. Trimming pared 0 bases from V and 5 bases from J, leaving 8 bases between. CDR3: CASSQDTVHQPQHF. The CDR3 nucleotides read TGTGCCAGCAGCCAAGATACAGTCCATCAGCCCCAGCATTTT.

The chain links TRBV12-2 to TRBJ2-2; the table's TRBD1 call for D was not verified on the DNA. TRBV12-2 is marked as a pseudogene. The CDR3 sequence is 17 residues long. CDR3: CASRPPSGDRNTGELFF. Written as DNA, the CDR3 is TGTGCAAGTCGCCCCCCGTCGGGGGACAGAAACACCGGGGAGCTGTTTTTT.

In this sample, this clone turned up a few times. This chain uses TRBV9 with TRBJ2-1; 9 nucleotides match TRBD2. Germline CDR1 SGDLS, CDR2 YYNGEE. The V and J ends lost 0 bases and 6 bases, in that order; junction bases with no gene match: 13. This CDR3 is built from 18 residues. Here the CDR3 reads CASSVGGLSGGQINEQFF. DNA for the CDR3: TGTGCCAGCAGCGTAGGTGGTCTCAGCGGGGGGCAAATCAATGAGCAGTTCTTC.

This clone occurred once. The J gene is TRBJ1-5, the V gene TRBV6-5; 8 nucleotides match TRBD1. There are 15 residues in the CDR3. The J segment lost 6 bases and the V segment lost 5 bases, leaving 9 bases of the junction unmatched. Germline V CDR1 and CDR2: MNHEY, SVGAGI. CDR3: CASSTDRGGFQPQHF. The CDR3 region has the DNA TGTGCCAGCAGTACCGACAGGGGCGGTTTTCAGCCCCAGCATTTT.

With respect to this clone: A junction end diverges from the germline sequence, so it may reflect a read error. This chain uses TRBV19 with TRBJ1-2; D possibly corresponds to TRBD1 (5 bases). The germline CDR1 and CDR2 sequences are LNHDA and SQIVND (reference sequence). The CDR3 extends over 12 amino acids. The CDR3 DNA is TGTGCCAGTAGTATCCCAGGGTATGCCTACACCTTC. This sequence encodes CASSIPGYAYTF.

DNA of the CDR3: TGTGCCAGCAGCCCCACTAGCGGGGTCTACAATGAGCAGTTCTTC. Translating it yields CASSPTSGVYNEQFF. V is TRBV3-1 (or the pseudogene TRBV3-2) and J is TRBJ2-1; 10 nucleotides agree with TRBD2. The CDR3 is 15 residues long. J gave up 3 bases and V 4 bases, and 3 bases lay outside the gene matches. Germline CDR1 is LGHDT and CDR2 is YNNKEL (reference sequence).

The CDR3 sequence: CASSPPGATGQYF. The CDR3 DNA reads TGTGCCAGCAGTCCACCGGGTGCAACAGGGCAGTATTTT. This chain uses TRBV6-6 with TRBJ2-3; weak D call: TRBD1 (5 bases). V lost 5 bases and J lost 11, with 17 bases in between. This CDR3 spans 13 amino acids. Germline V gene data show CDR1 as MNHNY and CDR2 as SVGAGI (reference sequence).

This chain links TRBV19 with TRBJ2-1; 7 nucleotides line up with TRBD1. Germline lookup yields CDR1 LNHDA and CDR2 SQIVND (reference sequence). The junction had 9 bases not matched to a gene; V was cut back by 9 bases and J by 7 bases. The CDR3 sequence is 13 residues long. CDR3 residues: CASRGYGSNEQFF. DNA of the CDR3: TGTGCCAGCAGGGGGTATGGGTCGAATGAGCAGTTCTTC. Full variable domain (outside the CDR3, taken from reference TRBV19 and TRBJ2-1): DGGITQSPKYLFRKEGQNVTLSCEQNLNHDAMYWYRQDPGQGLRLIYYSQIVNDFQKGDIAEGYSVSREKKESFPLTVTSAQKNPTAFYLCASRGYGSNEQFFGPGTRLTVL.